The 8 T cell receptor beta chains reported below all come from one sample, sequenced in a study of a mutant IDH1 vaccine in newly diagnosed glioma. TCRdb keeps only in-frame clones here, not all; method: immunoSEQ multiplex PCR. In the table there are 45,000 to 65,000 clones, 80% to 85% of which are singletons. Time point meaning: week 23, last vaccination. The content of each vaccine dose was 300 ug of mutant IDH1 20-mer peptide, and topical imiquimod accompanied it. No antigen has been identified for these receptors. This sample comprised PBMCs, obtained from a glioma patient whose treatment included an IDH1 peptide vaccine. The receptors here all came from a woman aged 40 to 50 with glioma. Some clones in this sample may be carry-over from other donors' samples.

The chain carries TRBV27 and TRBJ1-1, with TRBD1 identical over 7 bases. This CDR3 is built from 14 residues. Losses at the gene ends were 5 bases for V and 7 bases for J; bases not matched to a gene: 10. The germline CDR1 and CDR2 sequences are MNHEY and SMNVEV (reference sequence). The CDR3 loop is CASSDQYGTVEAFF. The CDR3 nucleotides read TGTGCCAGCAGTGACCAATACGGGACAGTTGAAGCTTTCTTT.

V gene TRBV5-1 combines with J gene TRBJ2-4; 9 nucleotides line up with TRBD2. CDR3 size: 14 residues. Trimming took 4 bases from V and 7 from J; bases not matched to a gene: 6. Germline CDR1 reads SGHRS; CDR2 reads YFSETQ. CDR3 in DNA: TGCGCCAGCAGCGAACCTAGCGGGGCTAACATTCAGTACTTC. As protein: CASSEPSGANIQYF.

The sample holds a few counts of this clone. The chain employs TRBV27 and TRBJ1-1, with a possible D match to TRBD1 (5 bases). Germline assignment: CDR1 MNHEY and CDR2 SMNVEV (reference sequence). CDR3 size: 15 residues. V was cut by 1 base and J by 3 bases, with 12 bases left in between. The CDR3 here is CASSLLAGGDTEAFF. The CDR3 region has the DNA TGTGCCAGCAGTTTATTGGCGGGGGGAGACACTGAAGCTTTCTTT.

This clone was recorded once. The chain has TRBV19 and TRBJ2-3, with 7 bases aligning to TRBD2. CDR3 size: 15 residues. V dropped 6 bases and J dropped 0; count of bases not matched to a gene: 6. Per germline, CDR1 LNHDA and CDR2 SQIVND (reference sequence). The CDR3 region is CASRRLAVSTDTQYF. The CDR3 DNA follows: TGTGCCAGTAGGCGGCTAGCGGTTAGCACAGATACGCAGTATTTT.

This chain uses TRBV7-2 with TRBJ2-3; TRBD1 might be the D (6 bases). Trimming stripped 0 bases from V and 2 bases from J, with 15 bases between. This CDR3 is 17 amino acids long. Looked up from germline, CDR1 is SGHTA and CDR2 is FQGNSA. The CDR3 is CASSLARTVGYTDTQYF. CDR3 sequence (DNA): TGTGCCAGCAGCTTAGCCAGGACAGTGGGGTACACAGATACGCAGTATTTT.

The chain is built from TRBV19 and TRBJ1-4; D ambiguous. V lost 6 bases to trimming and J lost 5 bases, with 4 bases between them. The V gene's germline CDR1 is LNHDA and CDR2 SQIVND (reference sequence). The CDR3 has 11 amino acids. The CDR3 spells CASSRNEKLFF. CDR3 nucleotides: TGTGCCAGTAGCCGCAATGAAAAACTGTTTTTT.

The V call is TRBV7-8, the J call TRBJ1-1; D might be TRBD1 (6 bases). Trimming took off 4 bases at V and 0 bases at J, with 18 bases between the two ends. Germline V gene lookup returns CDR1 SGHVS and CDR2 FQNEAQ. The CDR3 consists of 17 residues. The CDR3 region is CASSSNLIGGMNTEAFF. Written as DNA, the CDR3 is TGTGCCAGCAGCTCTAATCTCATCGGGGGCATGAACACTGAAGCTTTCTTT.

The rearrangement uses TRBV5-1 and TRBJ2-5, with 12 bases fitting TRBD2. With 7 bases clipped from V and 5 bases from J, the junction kept 9 bases outside the gene matches. There are 15 residues in the CDR3. Germline CDR1 is SGHRS and CDR2 is YFSETQ. The CDR3 DNA sequence: TGCGCCAGCGGGGTGACTAGCGGGGGCGGGGAGACCCAGTACTTC. It encodes CASGVTSGGGETQYF.